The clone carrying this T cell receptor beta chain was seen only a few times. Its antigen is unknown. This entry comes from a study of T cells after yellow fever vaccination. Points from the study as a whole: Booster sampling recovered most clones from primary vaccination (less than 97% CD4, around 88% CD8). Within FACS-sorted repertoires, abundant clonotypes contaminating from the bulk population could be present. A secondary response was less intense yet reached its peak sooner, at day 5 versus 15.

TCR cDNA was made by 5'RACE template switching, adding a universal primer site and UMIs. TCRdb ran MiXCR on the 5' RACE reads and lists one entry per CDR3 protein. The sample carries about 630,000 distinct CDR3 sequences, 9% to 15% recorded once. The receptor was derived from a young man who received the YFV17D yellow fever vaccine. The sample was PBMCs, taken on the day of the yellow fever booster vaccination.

The CDR3 reads CASSGARPGATETQYF. For the CDR3, the DNA is TGCGCCAGCAGCGGAGCTCGTCCGGGGGCGACTGAGACCCAGTACTTC. V and J are TRBV5-1 and TRBJ2-5, with D perhaps given as TRBD1 or TRBD2 (6 bases each). The germline V and J ends were trimmed by 4 bases and 5 bases, with 21 bases remaining between them. Germline V gene data show CDR1 as SGHRS and CDR2 as YFSETQ. The CDR3 has 16 residues. Looking up the rest from reference TRBV5-1 and TRBJ2-5 gives the full variable domain: KAGVTQTPRYLIKTRGQQVTLSCSPISGHRSVSWYQQTPGQGLQFLFEYFSETQRNKGNFPGRFSGRQFSNSRSEMNVSTLELGDSALYLCASSGARPGATETQYFGPGTRLLVL.